This T cell receptor (beta chain) was identified during a study of cytomegalovirus exposure and HLA in healthy donors. Germline V gene lookup returns CDR1 MDHEN and CDR2 SYDVKM. The CDR3 is 16 amino acids. Trimming left V 2 bases short and J 0 bases short, with 11 bases between. Notes on this clone: Its antigen remains unidentified.

Overall study results and limits: Many donors shared some public TCRs, even though most TCR sequences were rare.

Donors came from a validation cohort of some 130 subjects, distinct from the first 666-subject cohort. Generated by immunoSEQ multiplex PCR, the TCRdb table keeps only in-frame clones and is missing some. Here the sample spans over 150,000 clones, roughly 84% being singletons. The material sequenced was PBMCs. The sequence derives from a human donor in good health. The V gene is TRBV28, the J gene TRBJ1-3, with D uncertain. The CDR3 here is CASSLTPRPSGNTIYF. For the CDR3, the DNA is TGTGCCAGCAGTTTAACTCCCAGGCCCTCTGGAAACACCATATATTTT.